The 29 T cell receptor beta chains below all came from one sample that was sequenced in a study of PD-L1 blockade in urothelial cancer. The time point denotes: pretreatment peripheral blood. The method was immunoSEQ multiplex PCR; TCRdb's version includes in-frame clones alone and lacks a portion of them. The data show tens of thousands of clones, roughly 86% seen once. The sample here was PBMCs, taken around atezolizumab (anti-PD-L1) treatment. Receptors originate from a man in his sixties with urothelial cancer.

This chain uses TRBV18 with TRBJ1-3; the D gene is possibly TRBD1 (6 bases). Looked up from germline, CDR1 is KGHSH and CDR2 is LQKENI. The V and J ends lost 8 bases and 0 bases respectively, with 14 bases between them. This CDR3 is 15 amino acids long. DNA of the CDR3: TGTGCCAGCCGGCCCACAGGGTACTCTGGAAACACCATATATTTT. It specifies CASRPTGYSGNTIYF.

The genes are TRBV7-9 and TRBJ1-3; the D gene is possibly TRBD1 (5 bases). V was shortened by 3 bases and J by 4 bases, with 10 bases between the two germline ends. This CDR3 comprises 14 residues. Germline assignment: CDR1 SEHNR and CDR2 FQNEAQ (reference sequence). For the CDR3, the DNA is TGTGCCAGCAGCTTGGTACAGGACGGAAACACCATATATTTT. It specifies CASSLVQDGNTIYF.

This sequence joins TRBV29-1 and TRBJ1-5; D remains ambiguous. Germline lookup yields CDR1 SQVTM and CDR2 ANQGSEA. The V end lost 4 bases, the J end lost 4 bases, and 8 bases lay between the germline ends. This CDR3 contains 12 residues. The CDR3, as DNA: TGCAGCGTTGTAGCGGGAAATCAGCCCCAGCATTTT. It yields the protein CSVVAGNQPQHF.

The rearrangement links TRBV7-8 to TRBJ1-2; 9 bases fit TRBD1. Germline assignment: CDR1 SGHVS and CDR2 FQNEAQ. The J segment lost 6 bases and the V segment lost 4 bases, leaving 6 bases of the junction unmatched. This CDR3 has 14 residues. The CDR3 bases are TGTGCCAGCAGCTCCCGGACAGGGGATGATGGCTACACCTTC. This sequence encodes CASSSRTGDDGYTF.

The J gene is TRBJ1-1, the V gene TRBV29-1; the D is unclear. With 3 bases removed from V and 5 bases from J, the gap between germline ends came to 16 bases. The CDR3 runs to 14 residues. Per germline, CDR1 SQVTM and CDR2 ANQGSEA. In nucleotides, the CDR3 is TGCAGCGTTGACGGGCGGGGTGGTCGAACTGAAGCTTTCTTT. Translating it yields CSVDGRGGRTEAFF.

V usage is TRBV11-3 and J usage is TRBJ2-3, with D tentatively TRBD1 (8 bases). CDR1 is SGHNT and CDR2 is YENEEA in the germline V gene. V was shortened by 5 bases and J by 1 base, with 19 bases between the two germline ends. This CDR3 has 17 residues. CDR3 region: CASSDRQGRDGTDTQYF. In DNA form, the CDR3 reads TGTGCCAGCAGCGACCGACAGGGGAGGGATGGCACAGATACGCAGTATTTT.

The J gene is TRBJ2-5, the V gene TRBV27; D gene unclear. V was trimmed by 6 bases and J by 0 bases, leaving 8 bases between them. The CDR3 length is 13 residues. Per germline, CDR1 MNHEY and CDR2 SMNVEV (reference sequence). CDR3 in amino acids: CASSPLHQETQYF. The CDR3, as DNA: TGTGCCAGCAGCCCACTACACCAAGAGACCCAGTACTTC.

The J gene is TRBJ2-2, the V gene TRBV2; 7 bases are a match to TRBD2. V shed 2 bases, J shed 1 base, and the junction held 4 bases outside the gene matches. CDR1 is SNHLY, CDR2 FYNNEI, per germline. The CDR3 contains 16 residues. The CDR3 DNA reads TGTGCCAGCAGTGAAAGGTCGGGGGGGAACACCGGGGAGCTGTTTTTT. Amino acids: CASSERSGGNTGELFF.

As regards this clone: The junction departs from the called germline gene at one end, perhaps through a read error. The same CDR3 is also encoded by other DNA sequences in this sample. The chain joins TRBV7-2 to TRBJ1-6; D gene unclear. Germline V gene data show CDR1 as SGHTA and CDR2 as FQGNSA. CDR3 length: 14 residues. Here the CDR3 reads CAIRRGLYNSPLHF. The CDR3 bases are TGCGCCATTAGACGGGGTCTCTATAATTCACCCCTCCACTTT.

The V and J genes are TRBV5-4 and TRBJ2-7, with 7 bases matching TRBD1. Germline CDR1 and CDR2: SGHNT and YYREEE (reference sequence). This CDR3 has 15 residues. V dropped 4 bases and J dropped 2; count of bases not matched to a gene: 9. The CDR3 is CASSTRQGMAYEQYF. As DNA, the CDR3 is TGTGCCAGCAGCACCAGACAGGGTATGGCCTACGAGCAGTACTTC.

Notes on this clone: Distinct nucleotide sequences in the sample also encode this CDR3. This chain joins TRBV19 and TRBJ1-2; no firm D call. The CDR3 is made up of 11 amino acids. Trimming removed 6 bases at V and 5 bases at J, with 7 bases between. The germline V gene encodes CDR1 LNHDA and CDR2 SQIVND (reference sequence). CDR3 protein: CASRREYGYTF. The CDR3 region has the DNA TGTGCCAGTAGGCGGGAGTATGGCTACACCTTC.

The chain joins TRBV29-1 to TRBJ1-2; TRBD1 aligns across 7 bases. The V segment lost 1 base and the J segment 0 bases; nucleotides outside the gene matches: 8. The CDR3 is made up of 16 amino acids. Germline CDR1 is SQVTM and CDR2 is ANQGSEA. For the CDR3, the DNA is TGCAGCGTTGAAGCCCCTAGGGGGCCTCCTAACTATGGCTACACCTTC. Translated, it gives CSVEAPRGPPNYGYTF.

V gene TRBV19 combines with J gene TRBJ1-5; 8 bases agree with TRBD1. With V trimmed by 4 bases and J by 5 bases, 10 bases remained unmatched. CDR1 is LNHDA, CDR2 SQIVND, per germline (reference sequence). CDR3 length: 16 amino acids. Here the CDR3 reads CASSTPGQVVDQPQHF. CDR3 nucleotides: TGTGCCAGTAGTACTCCGGGACAGGTGGTGGATCAGCCCCAGCATTTT.

This sequence joins TRBV6-6 and TRBJ2-7; D gene ambiguous. The CDR3 is 12 residues long. Looked up from germline, CDR1 is MNHNY and CDR2 is SVGAGI (reference sequence). Trimming removed 0 bases from V and 4 bases from J, with 4 bases in between. CDR3 sequence: CASSYSEYEQYF. CDR3 DNA sequence: TGTGCCAGCAGTTACTCTGAGTACGAGCAGTACTTC.

The chain carries TRBV2 and TRBJ2-7; perhaps TRBD1 as D (5 bases). V was shortened by 1 base and J by 0 bases, with 7 bases between the two germline ends. The length of the CDR3 is 14 residues. Germline assignment: CDR1 SNHLY and CDR2 FYNNEI. CDR3 coding DNA: TGTGCCAGCAGTGAAGGGACAAACTCCTACGAGCAGTACTTC. This codes for CASSEGTNSYEQYF.

The CDR3 region is CASSAAGGTQYF. In nucleotides, the CDR3 is TGTGCCAGCAGTGCCGCGGGGGGTACGCAGTATTTT. V is TRBV28 and J is TRBJ2-3, with TRBD2 identical over 8 bases. Germline V lookup: CDR1 MDHEN, CDR2 SYDVKM. V dropped 5 bases and J dropped 8; count of bases not matched to a gene: 3. The CDR3 covers 12 residues.

This clone was recorded once. The chain links TRBV21-1 to TRBJ2-5; TRBD2 is the table's D call, not checked against the DNA. TRBV21-1 is a pseudogene locus. The CDR3 is made up of 14 amino acids. CDR3 region: CASSNASGEETQYF. In DNA form, the CDR3 reads TGTGCCAGCAGCAACGCCAGCGGGGAAGAGACCCAGTACTTC.

The chain is built from TRBV10-3 and TRBJ1-6; 8 nucleotides match TRBD1. The trim removed 6 bases at V and 8 bases at J, leaving 6 bases unmatched. Germline V gives CDR1 ENHRY, CDR2 SYGVKD. The CDR3 spans 14 residues. CDR3: CAISRTGGDSPLHF. The CDR3 DNA is TGTGCCATCAGCCGAACAGGGGGGGATTCACCCCTCCACTTT.

For the CDR3, the DNA is TGTGCCTGGAGTGTTCGAGGTACAGGGACCGAGCAGTACTTC. It translates to CAWSVRGTGTEQYF. V is TRBV30 and J is TRBJ2-7; D perhaps matches TRBD1 (6 bases). The length of the CDR3 is 14 residues. Germline V CDR1 and CDR2: GTSNPN, SVGIG (reference sequence). Trimming shortened V by 0 bases and J by 6 bases, and 15 bases separated the two germline ends.

This rearrangement joins TRBV4-1 to TRBJ1-5; no clear D. The CDR3 extends over 13 amino acids. V lost 1 base to trimming and J lost 5 bases, with 6 bases between them. CDR1 MGHRA and CDR2 YSYEKL come from the germline V gene. The CDR3 nucleotides are TGCGCCAGCAGCCAAGTAAGAGATCAGCCCCAGCATTTT. This sequence encodes CASSQVRDQPQHF.

The rearrangement joins TRBV9 to TRBJ1-2; D is ambiguous. V was cut by 4 bases and J by 4 bases, with 14 bases left in between. The V gene's germline CDR1 is SGDLS and CDR2 YYNGEE. This CDR3 region has 14 residues. This chain's CDR3 is CASSPRRVIYGYTF. The CDR3 nucleotides read TGTGCCAGCAGCCCCCGCCGAGTTATCTATGGCTACACCTTC.

The genes are TRBV29-1 and TRBJ2-1; TRBD1 matches at 10 bases. V was pared by 4 bases and J by 6 bases, with 6 bases of the junction left unmatched. The CDR3 consists of 14 residues. Germline loops: CDR1 SQVTM, CDR2 ANQGSEA. The CDR3 DNA is TGCAGCGTTGCTCGCGGGACAGGGGCCAATGAGCAGTTCTTC. Translating gives CSVARGTGANEQFF.

This rearrangement joins TRBV4-1 to TRBJ1-1; possibly TRBD1 for D (6 bases). Trimming removed 2 bases from V and 5 bases from J, with 15 bases in between. The CDR3 runs to 15 residues. Germline loops: CDR1 MGHRA, CDR2 YSYEKL. The CDR3 reads CASSQFPGVGTEAFF. In DNA, the CDR3 is TGCGCCAGCAGCCAATTTCCAGGGGTTGGGACTGAAGCTTTCTTT.

The chain combines TRBV2 with TRBJ1-2; maybe TRBD1 (5 bases). The CDR3 contains 14 residues. With 6 bases removed from V and 4 bases from J, the gap between germline ends came to 15 bases. Germline V lookup: CDR1 SNHLY, CDR2 FYNNEI. CDR3 loop: CASSPRGRTYGYTF. The DNA for the CDR3 is TGTGCCAGCAGCCCCCGGGGGAGGACCTATGGCTACACCTTC.

The rearrangement joins TRBV2 to TRBJ1-5; tentatively, D is TRBD1 (6 bases). The germline CDR1 and CDR2 sequences are SNHLY and FYNNEI. This CDR3 is built from 15 residues. V lost 4 bases, J lost 2 bases, and 12 bases lay in between. The DNA of the CDR3 is TGTGCCAGCAGTGGAGTACAGGGTCGCAATCAGCCCCAGCATTTT. This gives the protein CASSGVQGRNQPQHF.

This clone was observed once. This chain links TRBV21-1 with TRBJ1-5; the table's TRBD1 call for D was not verified on the DNA. TRBV21-1 is termed a pseudogene. The CDR3 loop spans 17 amino acids. CDR3 sequence (DNA): TGTGCCAGCAGCACCCAGACGGGGGACAGCCCGCGGCAGCACCAGCATTTT. It encodes CASSTQTGDSPRQHQHF.

CDR3 in amino acids: CASSETGAFRTDTQYF. The CDR3 nucleotides are TGTGCCAGCAGTGAGACAGGGGCCTTCCGCACAGATACGCAGTATTTT. The chain combines TRBV6-1 with TRBJ2-3; 8 nucleotides line up with TRBD1. The CDR3 contains 16 residues. Germline-derived CDR1 and CDR2 are MNHNS and SASEGT. J was trimmed by 1 base and V by 3 bases; bases with no gene match: 6.

The chain has TRBV28 and TRBJ2-5; TRBD2 agrees at 8 bases. V lost 2 bases, J lost 1 base, and 3 bases stayed unmatched. The CDR3 runs to 15 residues. Germline-derived CDR1 and CDR2 are MDHEN and SYDVKM. The CDR3: CASSLHGGGQETQYF. The CDR3 coding sequence is TGTGCCAGCAGTTTACACGGGGGGGGCCAAGAGACCCAGTACTTC.

The V and J genes are TRBV7-9 and TRBJ2-1, with TRBD2 matching over 14 bases. V shed 5 bases, J shed 7 bases, and the junction held 7 bases outside the gene matches. Germline assignment: CDR1 SEHNR and CDR2 FQNEAQ (reference sequence). There are 16 residues in the CDR3. This CDR3 is CASSPPGLAGGNEQFF. In nucleotides, the CDR3 is TGTGCCAGCAGCCCCCCAGGACTAGCGGGGGGTAATGAGCAGTTCTTC.